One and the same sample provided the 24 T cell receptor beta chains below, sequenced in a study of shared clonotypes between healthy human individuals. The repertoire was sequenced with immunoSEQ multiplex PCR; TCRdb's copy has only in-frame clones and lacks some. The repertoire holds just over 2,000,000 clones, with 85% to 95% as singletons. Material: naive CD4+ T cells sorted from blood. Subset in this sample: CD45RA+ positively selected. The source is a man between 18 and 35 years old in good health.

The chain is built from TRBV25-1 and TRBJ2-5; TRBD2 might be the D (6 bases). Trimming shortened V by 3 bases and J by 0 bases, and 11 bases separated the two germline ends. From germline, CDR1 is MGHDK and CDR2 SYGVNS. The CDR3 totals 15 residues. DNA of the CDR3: TGTGCCAGCAGTGACCCAGGGAGGTACCAAGAGACCCAGTACTTC. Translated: CASSDPGRYQETQYF.

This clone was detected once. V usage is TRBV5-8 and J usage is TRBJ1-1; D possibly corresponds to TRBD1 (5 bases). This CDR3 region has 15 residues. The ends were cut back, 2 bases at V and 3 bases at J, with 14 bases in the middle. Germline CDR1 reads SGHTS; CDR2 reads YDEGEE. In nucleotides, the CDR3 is TGTGCCAGCAGCTTCGTAGACAGATACTACACTGAAGCTTTCTTT. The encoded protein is CASSFVDRYYTEAFF. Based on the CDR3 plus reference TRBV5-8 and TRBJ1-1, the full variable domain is EAGVTQSPTHLIKTRGQQATLRCSPISGHTSVYWYQQALGLGLQFLLWYDEGEERNRGNFPPRFSGRQFPNYSSELNVNALELEDSALYLCASSFVDRYYTEAFFGQGTRLTVV.

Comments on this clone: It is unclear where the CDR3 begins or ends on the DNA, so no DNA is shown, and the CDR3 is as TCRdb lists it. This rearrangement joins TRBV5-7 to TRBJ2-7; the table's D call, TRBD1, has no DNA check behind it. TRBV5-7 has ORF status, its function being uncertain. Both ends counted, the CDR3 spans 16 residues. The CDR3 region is CASSSTSGQEFYEQYF.

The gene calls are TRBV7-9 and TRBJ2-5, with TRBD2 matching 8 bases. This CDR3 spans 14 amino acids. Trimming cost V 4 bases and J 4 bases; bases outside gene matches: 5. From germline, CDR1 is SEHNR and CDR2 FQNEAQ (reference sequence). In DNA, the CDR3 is TGTGCCAGCAGCTCCCTCCGGGGGGGAGAGACCCAGTACTTC. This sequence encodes CASSSLRGGETQYF.

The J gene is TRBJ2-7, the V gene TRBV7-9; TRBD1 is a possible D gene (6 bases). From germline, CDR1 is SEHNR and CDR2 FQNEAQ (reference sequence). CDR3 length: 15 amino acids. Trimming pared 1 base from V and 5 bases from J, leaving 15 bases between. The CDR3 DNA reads TGTGCCAGCAGCTTAGTTTCCAGGGGTCCCAACGAGCAGTACTTC. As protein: CASSLVSRGPNEQYF.

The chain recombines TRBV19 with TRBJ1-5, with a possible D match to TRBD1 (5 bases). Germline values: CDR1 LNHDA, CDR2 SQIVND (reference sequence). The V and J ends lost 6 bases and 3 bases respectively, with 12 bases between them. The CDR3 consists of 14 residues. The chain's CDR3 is CASSLGRNNQPQHF. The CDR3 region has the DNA TGTGCCAGTAGCCTGGGGCGGAACAATCAGCCCCAGCATTTT.

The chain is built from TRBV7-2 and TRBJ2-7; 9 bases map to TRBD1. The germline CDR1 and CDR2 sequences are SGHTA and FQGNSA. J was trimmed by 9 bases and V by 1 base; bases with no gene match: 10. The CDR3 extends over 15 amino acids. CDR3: CASSLEWDRAMAQYF. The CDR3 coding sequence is TGTGCCAGCAGCTTAGAGTGGGACAGGGCCATGGCGCAGTACTTC.

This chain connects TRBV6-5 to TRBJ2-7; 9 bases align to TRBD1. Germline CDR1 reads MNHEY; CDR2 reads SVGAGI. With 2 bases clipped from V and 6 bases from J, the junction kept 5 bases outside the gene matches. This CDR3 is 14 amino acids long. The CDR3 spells CASSYNTGGFEQYF. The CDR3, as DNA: TGTGCCAGCAGTTACAATACAGGGGGCTTCGAGCAGTACTTC.

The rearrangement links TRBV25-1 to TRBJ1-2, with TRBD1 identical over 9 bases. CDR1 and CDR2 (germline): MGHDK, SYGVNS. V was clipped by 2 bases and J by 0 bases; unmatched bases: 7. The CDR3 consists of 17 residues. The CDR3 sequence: CASSEPGTGTANYGYTF. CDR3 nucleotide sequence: TGTGCCAGCAGTGAACCCGGGACAGGGACAGCTAACTATGGCTACACCTTC.

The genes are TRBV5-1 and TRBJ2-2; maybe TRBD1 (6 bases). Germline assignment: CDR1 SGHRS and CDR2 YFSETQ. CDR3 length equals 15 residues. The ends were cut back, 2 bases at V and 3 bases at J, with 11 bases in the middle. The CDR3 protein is CASSLQGGDTGELFF. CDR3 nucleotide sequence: TGCGCCAGCAGCTTACAGGGCGGTGACACCGGGGAGCTGTTTTTT.

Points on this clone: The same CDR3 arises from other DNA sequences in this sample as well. The CDR3 is CASSLGRVSYEQYF. The CDR3 nucleotides read TGTGCCAGCAGCTTAGGTCGGGTGTCCTACGAGCAGTACTTC. The chain has TRBV7-2 and TRBJ2-7; D unclear. This CDR3 spans 14 amino acids. V was pared by 1 base and J by 1 base, with 8 bases between. The germline CDR1 and CDR2 sequences are SGHTA and FQGNSA.

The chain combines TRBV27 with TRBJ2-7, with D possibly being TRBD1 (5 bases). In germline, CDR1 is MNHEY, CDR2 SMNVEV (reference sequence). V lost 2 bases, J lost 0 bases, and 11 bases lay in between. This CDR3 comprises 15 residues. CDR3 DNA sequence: TGTGCCAGCAGTTTAGGGGCGGTTAGCTCCTACGAGCAGTACTTC. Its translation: CASSLGAVSSYEQYF.

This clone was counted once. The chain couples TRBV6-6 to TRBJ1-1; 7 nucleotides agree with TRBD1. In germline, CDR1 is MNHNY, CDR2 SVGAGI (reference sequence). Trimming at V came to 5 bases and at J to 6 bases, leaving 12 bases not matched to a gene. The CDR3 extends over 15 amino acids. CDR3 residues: CASSTGQRLFPEAFF. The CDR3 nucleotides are TGTGCCAGCAGTACGGGACAGCGCCTGTTCCCTGAAGCTTTCTTT.

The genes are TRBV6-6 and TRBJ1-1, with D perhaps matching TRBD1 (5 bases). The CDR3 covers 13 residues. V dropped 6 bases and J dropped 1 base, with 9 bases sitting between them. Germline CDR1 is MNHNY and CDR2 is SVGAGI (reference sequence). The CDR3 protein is CASSGTANTEAFF. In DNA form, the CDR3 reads TGTGCCAGCAGCGGGACGGCGAACACTGAAGCTTTCTTT.

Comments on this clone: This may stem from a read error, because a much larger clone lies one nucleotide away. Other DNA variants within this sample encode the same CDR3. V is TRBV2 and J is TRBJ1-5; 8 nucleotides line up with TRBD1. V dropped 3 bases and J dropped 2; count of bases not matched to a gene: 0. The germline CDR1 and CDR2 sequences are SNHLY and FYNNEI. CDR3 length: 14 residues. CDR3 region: CASSETGGNQPQHF. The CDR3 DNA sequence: TGTGCCAGCAGTGAGACAGGGGGCAATCAGCCCCAGCATTTT.

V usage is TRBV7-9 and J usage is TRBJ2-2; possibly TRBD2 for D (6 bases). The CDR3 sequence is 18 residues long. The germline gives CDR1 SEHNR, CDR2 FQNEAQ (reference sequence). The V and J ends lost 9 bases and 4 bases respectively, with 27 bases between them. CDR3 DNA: TGTGCCAGTACATTCATCTACGGGGCTTTAGCGGTCACCGGGGAGCTGTTTTTT. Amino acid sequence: CASTFIYGALAVTGELFF.

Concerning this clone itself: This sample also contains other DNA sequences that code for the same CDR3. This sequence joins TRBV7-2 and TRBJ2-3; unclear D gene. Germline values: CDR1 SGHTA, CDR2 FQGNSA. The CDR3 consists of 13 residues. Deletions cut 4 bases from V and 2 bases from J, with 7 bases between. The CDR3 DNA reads TGTGCCAGCAGCTCGTCCTACACAGATACGCAGTATTTT. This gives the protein CASSSSYTDTQYF.

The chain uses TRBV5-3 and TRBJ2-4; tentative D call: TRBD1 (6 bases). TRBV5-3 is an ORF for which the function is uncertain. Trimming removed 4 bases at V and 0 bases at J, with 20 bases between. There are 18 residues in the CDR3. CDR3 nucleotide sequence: TGTGCCAGAAGCGTGAAGGGTCAACACAGGGTAGCCAAAAACATTCAGTACTTC. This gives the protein CARSVKGQHRVAKNIQYF.

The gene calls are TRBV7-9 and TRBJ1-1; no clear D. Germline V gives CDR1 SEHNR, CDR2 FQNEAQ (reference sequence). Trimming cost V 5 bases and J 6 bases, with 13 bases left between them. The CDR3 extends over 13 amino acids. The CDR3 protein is CASSPTRVAEAFF. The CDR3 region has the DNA TGTGCCAGCAGCCCCACCCGGGTTGCTGAAGCTTTCTTT.

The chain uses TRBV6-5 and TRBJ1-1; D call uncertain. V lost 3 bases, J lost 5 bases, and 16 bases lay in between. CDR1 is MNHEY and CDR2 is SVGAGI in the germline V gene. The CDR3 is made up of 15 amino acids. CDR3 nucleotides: TGTGCCAGCAGTTATTTTCAAGGGAGAAAGACTGAAGCTTTCTTT. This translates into CASSYFQGRKTEAFF.

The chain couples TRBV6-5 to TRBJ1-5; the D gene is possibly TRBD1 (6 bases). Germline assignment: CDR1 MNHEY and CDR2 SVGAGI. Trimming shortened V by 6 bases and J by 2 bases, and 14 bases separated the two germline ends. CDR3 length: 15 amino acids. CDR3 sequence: CASRSTGPGNQPQHF. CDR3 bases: TGTGCCAGCAGATCAACAGGGCCGGGCAATCAGCCCCAGCATTTT.

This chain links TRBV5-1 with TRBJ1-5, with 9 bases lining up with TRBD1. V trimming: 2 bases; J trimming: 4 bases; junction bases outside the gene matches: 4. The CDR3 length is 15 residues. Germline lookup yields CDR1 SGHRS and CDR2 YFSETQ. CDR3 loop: CASSFTGTGNQPQHF. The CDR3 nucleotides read TGCGCCAGCAGCTTTACCGGGACAGGGAATCAGCCCCAGCATTTT. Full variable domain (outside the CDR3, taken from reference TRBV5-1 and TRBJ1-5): KAGVTQTPRYLIKTRGQQVTLSCSPISGHRSVSWYQQTPGQGLQFLFEYFSETQRNKGNFPGRFSGRQFSNSRSEMNVSTLELGDSALYLCASSFTGTGNQPQHFGDGTRLSIL.

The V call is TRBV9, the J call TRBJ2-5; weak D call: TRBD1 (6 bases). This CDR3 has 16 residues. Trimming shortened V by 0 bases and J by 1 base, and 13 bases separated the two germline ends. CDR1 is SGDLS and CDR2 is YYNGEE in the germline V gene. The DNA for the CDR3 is TGTGCCAGCAGCGTAGGGCGTGACAGGATCCAAGAGACCCAGTACTTC. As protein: CASSVGRDRIQETQYF.

CDR3: CASSFLDRLSSYEQYF. In DNA form, the CDR3 reads TGTGCCAGCAGTTTTCTTGACAGGCTTAGCTCCTACGAGCAGTACTTC. V usage is TRBV28 and J usage is TRBJ2-7, with D possibly matching TRBD1 (6 bases). This CDR3 region has 16 residues. Trimming removed 3 bases from V and 0 bases from J, with 15 bases in between. Germline CDR1 is MDHEN and CDR2 is SYDVKM.